This T cell receptor (beta chain) originates from a study of radiation and T cells in renal cell carcinoma (dated by TCRdb to the early 2020s). Study-wide context: The samples were drawn from a clinical trial, where primary renal cell carcinomas were treated with 15 Gy of stereotactic body radiation therapy and then removed by nephrectomy 4 weeks afterward. A total of 53 samples underwent TCR beta sequencing, made up of approximately 26 tumors and around 27 peripheral blood samples. Across all 53 samples, 4 million to 5 million unique CDR3 nucleotide sequences encoding some 3,000,000 unique CDR3 amino acid sequences were identified.

With respect to this clone: Its antigen specificity is not known. One base away there is no much larger clone; base qualities are not given.

Looking up the germline V gene yields CDR1 SGHRS and CDR2 YFSETQ. V is clipped by 2 bases and J by 1 base, and the sequence between their germline boundaries is 6 bases long. There are 13 amino acids in the CDR3, from cysteine to phenylalanine inclusive. Of the read, only the CDR3 DNA is kept; its 39 bases are in frame from base 1. What this sample's time point label stands for: blood 2 weeks post-SBRT. The sample's treatment or condition label, in plain terms: 15 Gy SBRT to primary tumor, nephrectomy 4 weeks later. Serial peripheral blood from radiation-treated patients was sampled at baseline, 2 weeks and 4 weeks after SBRT to track tumor-enriched clonotypes. All patients had renal cell carcinoma with clear cell pathology. The QIAamp DNA Blood Mini Kit (Qiagen) was used to prepare genomic DNA for TCR sequencing. The analyses included just those samples that passed every quality control check. TCR beta libraries were generated from genomic DNA with the immunoSEQ kit, following the manufacturer's recommendations. To prepare libraries, a first multiplex PCR with proprietary primers was run, followed by a second PCR that added unique barcodes, and a bead cleanup was done after each round. Each sample batch included a kit-provided positive control reaction and a negative control reaction. The final libraries were assessed on an Agilent 4200 TapeStation D1000 ScreenTape, pooled by volume, and quantified by qPCR. Sequencing was performed on an Illumina NextSeq500 using a MidOutput 150-cycle cartridge, with 156 Read1 cycles, 15 Index1 cycles, and the kit custom primers. The pooled library was loaded at roughly 0.93 pM, with an approximately 21% PhiX control spiked in. In the authors' own workflow: Vendor-processed data were analyzed in R, with a clonotype defined as all T cells sharing the same CDR3 nucleotide sequence. For clone abundance analyses, frequencies were normalized to the 10,000 most abundant clones in each sample. Public T cell clones, which averaged fewer than five per sample, were removed prior to analysis. Tumor-enriched and baseline blood-enriched clonotypes were defined by at least a 32-fold difference in abundance between compartments. A beta-binomial differential abundance model was used to identify clonotypes that expanded or contracted between blood time points. Similarity between tumor and blood repertoires was quantified using the Baroni-Urbani and Buser coefficient, and groups were compared with two-tailed Wilcoxon tests in R. TCRdb's version of the immuneACCESS table is confined to in-frame rearrangements and falls short of the full clone set. An unresolved V gene accounts for under half of the shortfall where checked; the remainder is of unknown origin. D and trimming were read from the DNA, whereas the V and J calls and clone size are those reported in that table. The sample contains 100,000 to 150,000 clones, roughly four fifths of them found a single time. 5.8% of the sample lies in the top ten.

On the study overall, not on this receptor specifically: Because the trial had a single-armed design, the trial could not examine how radiation dose or scheduling affected the TCR repertoire. Changes in the blood repertoire were not tracked past 4 weeks after treatment. Because no pretreatment tumor biopsies were available, whether clonotypes were present in the tumor at baseline could not be determined. Top tumor clonotypes rose in blood from baseline to 2 weeks post-radiation, then contracted by 4 weeks, suggesting transient expansion of tumor-resident clones.

The material sequenced was blood, taken from a patient whose treatment included radiotherapy and nephrectomy. The rearranged segments are TRBV5-1 and TRBJ2-5, with no confidently assigned D gene. This TCR came from a man aged 50 or older with renal cell carcinoma. The CDR3 reads CASSFERQETQYF. The bases read TGCGCCAGCAGCTTCGAACGCCAAGAGACCCAGTACTTC. Here the CDR3 is joined to the reference TRBV5-1 and TRBJ2-5 genes, and the full variable domain is: KAGVTQTPRYLIKTRGQQVTLSCSPISGHRSVSWYQQTPGQGLQFLFEYFSETQRNKGNFPGRFSGRQFSNSRSEMNVSTLELGDSALYLCASSFERQETQYFGPGTRLLVL.